This T cell receptor beta chain appears in the sequencing data of a study of shared clonotypes between healthy human individuals. Regarding the study as a whole: Measured sharing among donors was expected to vary with sequencing depth. As a rule, naive subsets had a larger estimated richness than memory subsets.

Clones were sequenced by immunoSEQ multiplex PCR, and TCRdb holds only the in-frame ones, with some missing. This sample has a few hundred thousand clones, with 97% found just once. Trimming cost V 4 bases and J 2 bases, with 13 bases left between them. Germline values: CDR1 LNHDA, CDR2 SQIVND (reference sequence). CDR3 length equals 15 residues. A note on this clone: What it binds is not known.

This receptor was taken from a woman under 40 in good health. This chain connects TRBV19 to TRBJ2-3; D gene uncertain. The sequenced material came from naive CD4+ T cells sorted from blood. Subset specified: CD45RA+ positively selected. The CDR3 DNA is TGTGCCAGTAGTAAGGGCACAAGACTCACAGATACGCAGTATTTT. Translating it yields CASSKGTRLTDTQYF.